These 11 T cell receptor beta chains were sequenced from one sample in a study of blood T cell repertoires in COVID-19. Sequencing was performed with immunoSEQ multiplex PCR; in TCRdb, only in-frame clones are kept and a portion is missing. The sample includes about 210,000 clones, around 80% seen only once; the top ten take 9.5% to 15%. The sequenced sample was peripheral blood. All receptors derive from a human donor in a cohort sampled during active COVID-19.

This sequence joins TRBV5-1 and TRBJ1-4; D ambiguous. From germline, CDR1 is SGHRS and CDR2 YFSETQ. This CDR3 region has 13 residues. V gave up 6 bases and J gave up 4 bases, with 10 bases separating them. In nucleotides, the CDR3 is TGCGCCAGCAACCAGGATCGTAATGAAAAACTGTTTTTT. Translating it yields CASNQDRNEKLFF.

The CDR3 loop reads CAISTGAQEKLFF. In nucleotides, the CDR3 is TGTGCCATCTCGACAGGGGCCCAGGAAAAACTGTTTTTT. The J gene is TRBJ1-4, the V gene TRBV10-3; 8 bases fit TRBD1. Germline V CDR1 and CDR2: ENHRY, SYGVKD. The CDR3 has 13 residues. V lost 8 bases to trimming and J lost 8 bases; unmatched junction nucleotides: 7.

V usage is TRBV3-1 (or the pseudogene TRBV3-2) and J usage is TRBJ2-2, with 9 bases lining up with TRBD1. CDR1 is LGHDT, CDR2 YNNKEL, per germline (reference sequence). V lost 4 bases to trimming and J lost 5 bases; unmatched junction nucleotides: 8. This CDR3 has 16 residues. This CDR3 reads CASSPYRGRGTGELFF. The CDR3 nucleotides read TGTGCCAGCAGCCCATACAGGGGGCGAGGGACCGGGGAGCTGTTTTTT.

As DNA, the CDR3 is TGTGCCAGCAGCGTAGCGGGGGATGGCGAGACCCAGTACTTC. This translates into CASSVAGDGETQYF. This chain uses TRBV9 with TRBJ2-5; the D gene is possibly TRBD2 (6 bases). Looked up from germline, CDR1 is SGDLS and CDR2 is YYNGEE. The V and J ends lost 0 bases and 5 bases respectively, with 11 bases between them. The CDR3 runs to 14 residues.

This clone was observed a handful of times. CDR3 sequence (DNA): TGTGCCAGTAGTCCAAGCTCTGGGACTAGCGGGAGGAATGAGCAGTTCTTC. Translated: CASSPSSGTSGRNEQFF. The V and J genes are TRBV19 and TRBJ2-1; 15 bases agree with TRBD2. The CDR3 is 17 residues long. Per germline, CDR1 LNHDA and CDR2 SQIVND (reference sequence). V gave up 5 bases and J gave up 7 bases; unmatched junction bases: 9.

This rearrangement joins TRBV5-1 to TRBJ2-5; the D gene is possibly TRBD1 (6 bases). Trimming stripped 2 bases from V and 1 base from J, with 9 bases between. The CDR3 is 14 residues long. Germline CDR1 and CDR2: SGHRS and YFSETQ. The CDR3 protein is CASSLTGRQETQYF. The DNA for the CDR3 is TGCGCCAGCAGCTTAACAGGGCGCCAAGAGACCCAGTACTTC.

V gene TRBV19 combines with J gene TRBJ2-3; D ambiguous. Trimming left V 4 bases short and J 2 bases short, with 10 bases between. The length of the CDR3 is 14 residues. Looked up from germline, CDR1 is LNHDA and CDR2 is SQIVND (reference sequence). This chain's CDR3 is CASSRGVLTDTQYF. The CDR3 nucleotides read TGTGCCAGTAGTAGAGGAGTTCTCACAGATACGCAGTATTTT.

This clone was found a few times. The chain couples TRBV19 to TRBJ2-7, with TRBD1 matching 9 bases. V lost 3 bases to trimming and J lost 6 bases; unmatched junction nucleotides: 6. The V gene's germline CDR1 is LNHDA and CDR2 SQIVND (reference sequence). This CDR3 comprises 14 residues. The CDR3 coding sequence is TGTGCCAGTAGTATGGGACAGGGTAACAGCGAGCAGTACTTC. Its protein product is CASSMGQGNSEQYF. The full variable domain, in which reference TRBV19 and TRBJ2-7 provide the parts outside the CDR3, is DGGITQSPKYLFRKEGQNVTLSCEQNLNHDAMYWYRQDPGQGLRLIYYSQIVNDFQKGDIAEGYSVSREKKESFPLTVTSAQKNPTAFYLCASSMGQGNSEQYFGPGTRLTVT.

The chain uses TRBV28 and TRBJ2-7; a weak D match, TRBD1 (6 bases). Germline CDR1 MDHEN, CDR2 SYDVKM. Trimming removed 6 bases from V and 2 bases from J, with 11 bases in between. The CDR3 covers 13 residues. This CDR3 reads CASSPGQTYEQYF. DNA of the CDR3: TGTGCCAGCAGCCCCGGACAGACCTACGAGCAGTACTTC.

V usage is TRBV5-4 and J usage is TRBJ2-5; 10 nucleotides match TRBD2. Looked up from germline, CDR1 is SGHNT and CDR2 is YYREEE (reference sequence). The CDR3 spans 15 residues. V lost 0 bases, J lost 1 base, and 0 bases stayed unmatched. The CDR3 is CASSLVAGGQETQYF. CDR3 coding DNA: TGTGCCAGCAGCTTGGTAGCGGGGGGCCAAGAGACCCAGTACTTC.

The rearrangement links TRBV12-3 or TRBV12-4 to TRBJ1-2, with unresolved D. The V and J ends lost 3 bases and 10 bases respectively, with 15 bases between them. This CDR3 comprises 13 residues. CDR3 sequence (DNA): TGTGCCAGCAGTTTTACCAAAGGGAGTGCCTACACCTTC. Residues: CASSFTKGSAYTF.